The rows below give T cell receptor beta chains drawn from one sample of a study of beta chain features in type 1 diabetes. Only in-frame clones appear in the TCRdb table, and some are missing; sequencing was by immunoSEQ multiplex PCR. The sample lists hundreds of thousands of clones, over 12% seen once, with just under 0.04% in the top ten. Sequencing was performed on naive CD4+ T cells from blood. Receptors were obtained from a man in his late teens or twenties with type 1 diabetes. CDR3s include the opening cysteine and the closing phenylalanine or tryptophan. Fields, in order: D gene, J gene, V gene, clone size, CDR3 protein, CDR3 DNA. D genes are given only for firm matches. Clone size appears in some rows only: once, few, many, or a class for an expanded clone.

>TRBD2|TRBJ2-7|TRBV29-1|.
CSVEARTSGSYEQYF
TGCAGCGTTGAAGCGAGGACTAGCGGGAGCTACGAGCAGTACTTC
>.|TRBJ2-7|TRBV30|few
CAWSVLGTYEQYF
TGTGCCTGGAGTGTACTCGGGACCTACGAGCAGTACTTC
>.|TRBJ1-1|TRBV27|.
CASSSLTRTLGAFF
TGTGCCAGCAGTTCCCTGACAAGAACACTGGGGGCTTTCTTT
>.|TRBJ2-5|TRBV9|.
CASSVQAQETQYF
TGTGCCAGCAGCGTGCAGGCCCAAGAGACCCAGTACTTC
>.|TRBJ1-1|TRBV29-1|.
CSANDRNTEAFF
TGCAGCGCTAACGACAGGAACACTGAAGCTTTCTTT
>TRBD1|TRBJ1-2|TRBV2|.
CASNSQGAFHGYTF
TGTGCCAGCAATTCTCAGGGGGCCTTCCATGGCTACACCTTC
>TRBD1|TRBJ2-7|TRBV29-1|few
CSVDGQGLTEQYF
TGCAGCGTTGACGGACAGGGGTTGACCGAGCAGTACTTC
>TRBD1|TRBJ2-2|TRBV30|few
CAWSAKGTGNTGELFF
TGTGCCTGGAGTGCCAAGGGGACAGGGAACACCGGGGAGCTGTTTTTT
>TRBD2|TRBJ2-3|TRBV5-1|.
CASSDLAGGADTQYF
TGCGCCAGCAGCGATCTAGCGGGGGGAGCAGATACGCAGTATTTT
>.|TRBJ2-2|TRBV25-1|few
CASRKGGTMNTGELFF
TGTGCCAGCAGGAAAGGTGGGACAATGAACACCGGGGAGCTGTTTTTT
>.|TRBJ1-4|TRBV11-2|.
CASSFSTNEKLFF
TGTGCCAGCAGCTTCTCTACAAATGAAAAACTGTTTTTT
>TRBD1|TRBJ2-5|TRBV18|few
CASSPPGTGGETQYF
TGTGCCAGCTCACCACCTGGGACAGGGGGAGAGACCCAGTACTTC
>TRBD1|TRBJ2-7|TRBV28|.
CASSVTGGSYEQYF
TGTGCCAGCAGTGTGACAGGGGGTTCCTACGAGCAGTACTTC
>TRBD2|TRBJ2-5|TRBV4-1|.
CASSRPGTSGGETQYF
TGCGCCAGCAGCCGTCCCGGGACTAGCGGGGGTGAGACCCAGTACTTC
>.|TRBJ2-3|TRBV9|few
CASSPPGSARSTDTQYF
TGTGCCAGCAGCCCCCCAGGGAGCGCTAGGAGCACAGATACGCAGTATTTT
>.|TRBJ2-7|TRBV7-3|few
CASSLHQQWEQYF
TGTGCCAGCAGCTTGCATCAGCAGTGGGAGCAGTACTTC
>.|TRBJ2-7|TRBV29-1|.
CSVEIQGPYEQYF
TGCAGCGTTGAGATACAGGGACCCTACGAGCAGTACTTC
>.|TRBJ2-2|TRBV5-4|few
CASSRRGTGELFF
TGTGCCAGCAGCCGGAGGGGGACCGGGGAGCTGTTTTTT
>.|TRBJ2-5|TRBV5-6|once
CASSPEDREGFDF
TGTGCCAGCAGCCCAGAGGACAGGGAGGGGTTTGACTTC
>.|TRBJ1-5|TRBV4-3|once
CASSQEVTGRQPQHF
TGCGCCAGCAGCCAAGAGGTCACAGGGAGACAGCCCCAGCATTTT
>.|TRBJ1-2|TRBV6-1|.
CASSDRAQDYTF
TGTGCCAGCAGTGACAGGGCCCAGGACTACACCTTC
>TRBD2|TRBJ2-1|TRBV7-9|few
CASSSPGLAGNEQFF
TGTGCCAGCAGCTCGCCGGGACTAGCGGGCAATGAGCAGTTCTTC
>.|TRBJ2-1|TRBV5-4|.
CASSFIAEYNEQFF
TGTGCCAGCAGCTTCATAGCGGAATACAATGAGCAGTTCTTC
>TRBD1|TRBJ2-1|TRBV27|.
CAIRGWTGGYNEQFF
TGTGCCATCCGCGGGTGGACAGGGGGGTACAATGAGCAGTTCTTC
>.|TRBJ1-2|TRBV28|.
CASSRGTPGGGHGYTF
TGTGCCAGCAGTCGCGGAACCCCCGGGGGGGGACATGGCTACACCTTC
>TRBD1|TRBJ2-7|TRBV10-2|few
CASLGTAFAYEQYF
TGCGCCAGCCTCGGGACAGCCTTTGCCTACGAGCAGTACTTC
>TRBD2|TRBJ2-1|TRBV6-6|few
CASGSGAAYNEQFF
TGTGCCAGCGGTAGCGGGGCGGCATACAATGAGCAGTTCTTC
>.|TRBJ1-3|TRBV29-1|.
CSVERVGNTIYF
TGCAGCGTTGAAAGGGTCGGAAACACCATATATTTT
>.|TRBJ1-2|TRBV29-1|few
CSGSQAGGYTF
TGCAGCGGCAGTCAAGCCGGGGGCTACACCTTC